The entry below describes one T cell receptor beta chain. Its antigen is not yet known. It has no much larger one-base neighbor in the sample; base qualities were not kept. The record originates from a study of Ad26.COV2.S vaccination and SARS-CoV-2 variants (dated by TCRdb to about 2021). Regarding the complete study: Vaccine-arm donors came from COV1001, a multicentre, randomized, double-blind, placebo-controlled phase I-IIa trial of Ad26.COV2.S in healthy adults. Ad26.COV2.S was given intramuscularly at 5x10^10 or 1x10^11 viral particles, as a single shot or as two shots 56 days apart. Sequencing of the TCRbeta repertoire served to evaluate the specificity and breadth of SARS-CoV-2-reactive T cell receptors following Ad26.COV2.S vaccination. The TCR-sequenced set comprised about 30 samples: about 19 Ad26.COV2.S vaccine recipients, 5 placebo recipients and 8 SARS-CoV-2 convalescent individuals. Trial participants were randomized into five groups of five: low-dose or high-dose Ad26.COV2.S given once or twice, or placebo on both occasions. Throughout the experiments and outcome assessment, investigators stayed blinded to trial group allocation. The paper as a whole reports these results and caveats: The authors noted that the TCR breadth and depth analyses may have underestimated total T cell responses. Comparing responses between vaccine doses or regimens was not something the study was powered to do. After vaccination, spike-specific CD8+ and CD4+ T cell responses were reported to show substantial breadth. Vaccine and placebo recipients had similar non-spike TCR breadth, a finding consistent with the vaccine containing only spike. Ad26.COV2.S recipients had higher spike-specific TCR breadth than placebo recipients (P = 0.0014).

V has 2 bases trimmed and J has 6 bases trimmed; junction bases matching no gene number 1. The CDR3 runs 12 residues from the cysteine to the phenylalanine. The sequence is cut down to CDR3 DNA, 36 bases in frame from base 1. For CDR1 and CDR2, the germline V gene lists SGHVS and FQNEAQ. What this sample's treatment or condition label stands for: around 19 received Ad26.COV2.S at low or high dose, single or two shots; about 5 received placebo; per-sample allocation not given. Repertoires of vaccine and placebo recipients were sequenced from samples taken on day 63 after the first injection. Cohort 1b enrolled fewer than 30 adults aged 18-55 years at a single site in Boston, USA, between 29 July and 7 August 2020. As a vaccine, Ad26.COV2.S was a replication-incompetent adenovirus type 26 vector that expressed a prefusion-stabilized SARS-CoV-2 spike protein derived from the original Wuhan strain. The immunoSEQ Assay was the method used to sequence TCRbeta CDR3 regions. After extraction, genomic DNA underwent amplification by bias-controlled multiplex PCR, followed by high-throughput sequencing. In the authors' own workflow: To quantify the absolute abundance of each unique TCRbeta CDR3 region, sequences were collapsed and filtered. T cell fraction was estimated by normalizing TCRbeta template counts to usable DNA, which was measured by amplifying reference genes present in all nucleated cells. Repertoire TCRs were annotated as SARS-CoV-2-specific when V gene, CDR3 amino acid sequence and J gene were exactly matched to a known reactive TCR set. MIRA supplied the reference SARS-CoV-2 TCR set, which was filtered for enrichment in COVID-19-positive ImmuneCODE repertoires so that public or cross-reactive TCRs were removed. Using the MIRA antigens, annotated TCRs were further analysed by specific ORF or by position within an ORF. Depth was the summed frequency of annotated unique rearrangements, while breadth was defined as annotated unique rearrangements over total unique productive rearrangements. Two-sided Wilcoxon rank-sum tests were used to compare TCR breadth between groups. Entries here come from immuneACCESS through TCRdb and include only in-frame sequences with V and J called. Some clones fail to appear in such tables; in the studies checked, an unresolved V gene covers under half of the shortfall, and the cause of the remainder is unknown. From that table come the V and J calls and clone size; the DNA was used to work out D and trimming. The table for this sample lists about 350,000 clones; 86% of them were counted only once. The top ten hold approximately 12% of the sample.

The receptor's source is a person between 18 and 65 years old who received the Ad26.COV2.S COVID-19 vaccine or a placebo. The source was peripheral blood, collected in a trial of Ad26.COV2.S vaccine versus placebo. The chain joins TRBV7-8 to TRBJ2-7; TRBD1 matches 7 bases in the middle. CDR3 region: CASSLPGGEQYF. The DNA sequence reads TGTGCCAGCAGCTTACCAGGGGGCGAGCAGTACTTC.